This TCR beta chain was identified in a study of T cell responses to AZD1222 COVID-19 vaccine. Measured with immunoSEQ multiplex PCR; TCRdb has only the in-frame clones, and not every one. This table holds about 140,000 clones, more than 70% found once. Germline CDR1 and CDR2: GTSNPN and SVGIG (reference sequence). Trimming took 5 bases from V and 4 from J, leaving 10 bases between them. This CDR3 spans 12 amino acids. This chain links TRBV30 with TRBJ2-3, with D perhaps matching TRBD2 (5 bases). The receptor comes from an adult in good health. The starting material was peripheral blood, obtained on day 0 of AZD1222 vaccination. Written as DNA, the CDR3 is TGTGCCTGGGGGTCCGGGGCAGATACGCAGTATTTT. Translating it yields CAWGSGADTQYF.